The rows below give T cell receptor beta chains drawn from one sample of a study of blood T cells in healthy people across ages. MiXCR, run by TCRdb on the 5' RACE reads, gives a single entry per CDR3 protein. The sample lists more than 700,000 distinct CDR3 sequences; roughly 53% were seen once. Specimen: blood. Receptors were obtained from a man at least 80 years old in good health. Each CDR3 is given with its conserved first and last residue. Clone size is not always given. Where it is, it says once, few, many or a class for expanded clones.

CSAKNGQGARNSPLHF,once,TRBV20-1,16
CATSGGGVGQPQHF,few,TRBV24-1,14
CASSQDEGLPYGYTF,NA,TRBV4-2,15
CASKSTDYSYEQYF,NA,TRBV28,14
CARTSRAYNEQFF,few,TRBV6-5,13
CASSLEGGPIDTQYF,few,TRBV5-1,15
CASSLRGADTQYF,many,TRBV7-3,13
CASSASGRTGNEQFF,NA,TRBV10-1,15
CSARRGGGYNEQFF,few,TRBV20-1,14
CASSLGTSRNNEQFF,NA,TRBV5-5,15
CASRLSGPYEQYF,NA,TRBV28,13
CASTQGGQTTEAFF,once,TRBV28,14
CASSYRRETYNEQFF,NA,TRBV6-2/TRBV6-3,15
CASSRTVTNNQPQHF,NA,TRBV7-2,15
CSASDRLRGYTF,NA,TRBV20-1,12
CASSQQTSYQETQYF,NA,TRBV14,15
CASSLGTSFNEKLFF,few,TRBV4-1,15
CASSPGPGQADRYNEQFF,NA,TRBV27,18
CSALTGGSPNEQFF,NA,TRBV20-1,14
CASSYSELAIDTQYF,few,TRBV6-6,15
CASSLSGSRQYF,NA,TRBV7-9,12
CASRWEGGSYNEQFF,few,TRBV6-1,15
CASSAGLDDIQYF,NA,TRBV5-4,13
CASSRGSHPSNEQFF,NA,TRBV7-9,15
CASSIDPRSTDTQYF,NA,TRBV19,15
CASGSPGRRGGHRYAYF,NA,TRBV4-1,17
CAISEAKSTMNTEAFF,NA,TRBV10-3,16
CSARGGTSGSIFQETQYF,NA,TRBV20-1,18
CASSYRKPNEKLFF,many,TRBV6-2/TRBV6-3,14
CASSSTENTEAFF,NA,TRBV7-2,13
CSARSGGRVLNEQFF,NA,TRBV20-1,15
CASGPLGGQGVNNQPQHF,NA,TRBV27,18
CASSLLSASTDTQYF,NA,TRBV27,15
CSASRTSGQSYEQYF,NA,TRBV20-1,15
CSARATGGAKNIQYF,NA,TRBV20-1,15
CASSRTRGYTF,few,TRBV28,11
CSARDPAGPTDTQYF,NA,TRBV20-1,15
CASSSRSRRYETQYF,NA,TRBV6-2/TRBV6-3,15
CAISESGGRAYEQYF,NA,TRBV10-3,15
CASSGTSGRERNEQFF,NA,TRBV5-1,16
CSVETGASTEAFF,NA,TRBV29-1,13
CASSEEAVQYF,once,TRBV6-1,11
CASSLGADRPNYGYTF,NA,TRBV5-1,16
CASSQGETRNTGELFF,NA,TRBV3-1,16
CSARDGAAVPYEQYF,NA,TRBV20-1,15
CASSLDGTHYGYTF,NA,TRBV7-9,14
CASSFFALSQTGANVLTF,few,TRBV7-9,18
CASSLTEGLGYEQYF,few,TRBV5-1,15
CASSENTGGYGELFF,NA,TRBV10-1,15
CATSDPAGQGDYGYTF,NA,TRBV24-1,16
CASSLAEGGGYEQYF,NA,TRBV12-3/TRBV12-4,15
CATSGTGLLNEQFF,NA,TRBV10-3,14